This T cell receptor beta chain was identified in a study of identical twins. Study-wide findings and caveats: With monozygotic twins, out-of-frame TCR alpha sharing exceeded what models estimated.

This clonotype appeared many times. Antigen: not known. This CDR3 comprises 15 residues. CDR1 is SEHNR and CDR2 is FQNEAQ in the germline V gene (reference sequence). Trimming removed 5 bases from V and 4 bases from J, with 16 bases in between. TCRdb independently ran MiXCR on the 5' RACE reads; one entry per CDR3 protein. This sample has about 720,000 distinct CDR3 sequences, with 8.5% to 9.5% found just once. The sample was also linked to a second study, of yellow fever vaccine responses in identical twins.

The sequence was obtained from a woman younger than 30 in good health. Sequenced: PBMCs. V is TRBV7-9 and J is TRBJ2-3; D perhaps matches TRBD2 (6 bases). The CDR3 coding sequence is TGTGCCAGCAGCCCCCCGTGGGAGGTAGCAGATACGCAGTATTTT. Translating it yields CASSPPWEVADTQYF.